Below, 20 T cell receptor beta chains from the same sample are listed, as sequenced in a study of control samples from healthy donors and cancer patients. Data came from immunoSEQ multiplex PCR; TCRdb stores just in-frame clones and leaves some out. The sample includes about 410,000 clones, 80% to 95% of them seen just once. The sequenced sample was PBMCs. All receptors derive from a man in his forties with head and neck cancer.

V usage is TRBV6-5 and J usage is TRBJ2-2; 10 nucleotides line up with TRBD2. Germline loops: CDR1 MNHEY, CDR2 SVGAGI. V shed 3 bases and J 6 bases; nucleotides not matched to a gene: 4. The CDR3 spans 15 residues. The CDR3 sequence: CASSYPSGRAGELFF. The CDR3 nucleotides are TGTGCCAGCAGTTATCCTAGCGGGAGAGCCGGGGAGCTGTTTTTT.

In this sample, this clone turned up once. The chain joins TRBV9 to TRBJ2-7, with D perhaps matching TRBD1 (5 bases). This CDR3 comprises 15 residues. The germline V gene has CDR1 SGDLS and CDR2 YYNGEE. The V and J ends lost 4 bases and 10 bases respectively, with 24 bases between them. CDR3 coding DNA: TGTGCCAGCAGCCCAAAACAGGAACACACCTCGATACAGTACTTC. Its translation: CASSPKQEHTSIQYF.

This clone showed up just once. The chain carries TRBV5-6 and TRBJ1-2, with 10 bases matching TRBD1. From germline, CDR1 is SGHDT and CDR2 YYEEEE. The junction had 7 bases not matched to a gene; V was cut back by 2 bases and J by 3 bases. CDR3 size: 16 residues. This CDR3 reads CASSFPRDRGYYGYTF. CDR3 in DNA: TGTGCCAGCAGCTTTCCTCGGGACAGGGGTTACTATGGCTACACCTTC.

CDR3 protein: CASSSGGYSNQPQHF. The CDR3 DNA reads TGTGCCAGCAGCTCCGGGGGATATAGCAATCAGCCCCAGCATTTT. This chain joins TRBV7-2 and TRBJ1-5, with D tentatively TRBD1 (5 bases). Trimming cost V 4 bases and J 0 bases, with 10 bases left between them. The germline V gene has CDR1 SGHTA and CDR2 FQGNSA. CDR3 length equals 15 residues.

This clone was counted once. This sequence joins TRBV9 and TRBJ1-1, with TRBD1 as a possible D gene (5 bases). The CDR3 totals 16 residues. The germline V gene has CDR1 SGDLS and CDR2 YYNGEE. V was shortened by 0 bases and J by 4 bases, with 16 bases between the two germline ends. In DNA form, the CDR3 reads TGTGCCAGCAGCGTAGCTTCGGGGAGTAGGGGCACTGAAGCTTTCTTT. This translates into CASSVASGSRGTEAFF.

The CDR3 spells CASSVGLSNEKLFF. Here the CDR3 DNA reads TGTGCCAGCAGCGTAGGACTGAGTAATGAAAAACTGTTTTTT. This chain joins TRBV9 and TRBJ1-4, with D unresolved. The germline V gene has CDR1 SGDLS and CDR2 YYNGEE. Deletions cut 0 bases from V and 4 bases from J, with 7 bases between. The length of the CDR3 is 14 residues.

Only one count was recorded for this clone. J is TRBJ2-7 and V is TRBV25-1; a weak D match, TRBD1 (6 bases). CDR1 MGHDK and CDR2 SYGVNS come from the germline V gene. The V gene lost 2 bases and the J gene lost 0 bases, with 11 bases spanning the gap. The CDR3 consists of 15 residues. CDR3 amino acids: CASSEGGRSSYEQYF. CDR3 sequence (DNA): TGTGCCAGCAGTGAAGGGGGCAGGAGCTCCTACGAGCAGTACTTC.

The rearrangement uses TRBV7-2 and TRBJ1-2; no clear D gene. V was trimmed by 8 bases and J by 8 bases, leaving 21 bases between them. The CDR3 totals 14 residues. The germline V gene encodes CDR1 SGHTA and CDR2 FQGNSA. CDR3 region: CASATTVEAGGYTF. DNA of the CDR3: TGTGCCAGCGCCACCACAGTGGAGGCAGGCGGCTACACCTTC.

CDR3 protein: CASSFTGSSGNTIYF. CDR3 nucleotide sequence: TGTGCCAGCAGTTTTACAGGGTCCTCTGGAAACACCATATATTTT. The chain is built from TRBV6-2 or TRBV6-3 and TRBJ1-3; TRBD1 might be the D (6 bases). Germline assignment: CDR1 MNHEY and CDR2 SVGEGT. Trimming cost V 4 bases and J 0 bases, with 10 bases left between them. There are 15 residues in the CDR3.

V and J are TRBV5-6 and TRBJ2-5, with TRBD2 matching 11 bases. The germline V gene has CDR1 SGHDT and CDR2 YYEEEE. V dropped 0 bases and J dropped 2; count of bases not matched to a gene: 3. This CDR3 has 16 amino acids. The CDR3 region has the DNA TGTGCCAGCAGCTTGGGCTCTAGCGGGAGGCAAGAGACCCAGTACTTC. Its protein product is CASSLGSSGRQETQYF.

The chain links TRBV7-2 to TRBJ2-7; 13 positions agree with TRBD2. With 5 bases clipped from V and 2 bases from J, the junction kept 9 bases outside the gene matches. The CDR3 sequence is 17 residues long. CDR1 SGHTA and CDR2 FQGNSA come from the germline V gene. CDR3 sequence reads: CASSTRTSGGGTYEQYF. The CDR3 region has the DNA TGTGCCAGCAGCACCCGGACTAGCGGGGGAGGGACCTACGAGCAGTACTTC.

The rearrangement links TRBV5-1 to TRBJ1-1; D unclear. The CDR3 is made up of 14 amino acids. V gave up 3 bases and J gave up 1 base, with 10 bases separating them. Looked up from germline, CDR1 is SGHRS and CDR2 is YFSETQ. The CDR3 spells CASSSQARNTEAFF. The CDR3 bases are TGCGCCAGCAGCTCTCAGGCCAGGAACACTGAAGCTTTCTTT.

This chain connects TRBV3-1 (or the pseudogene TRBV3-2) to TRBJ2-1; tentative D call: TRBD2 (6 bases). Looked up from germline, CDR1 is LGHDT and CDR2 is YNNKEL (reference sequence). There are 16 residues in the CDR3. V was cut by 4 bases and J by 2 bases, with 15 bases left in between. This CDR3 reads CASSPHGAGTYNEQFF. DNA of the CDR3: TGTGCCAGCAGCCCCCACGGTGCGGGGACCTACAATGAGCAGTTCTTC.

This clone appeared a few times. This chain connects TRBV18 to TRBJ2-3, with D perhaps being TRBD1 or TRBD2 (6 bases each). Germline CDR1 reads KGHSH; CDR2 reads LQKENI. The CDR3 totals 15 residues. V lost 4 bases and J 3 bases, leaving 14 bases between the germline ends. The CDR3 region has the DNA TGTGCCAGCTCACTCATCGGAGGGGGTACAGATACGCAGTATTTT. This translates into CASSLIGGGTDTQYF. Based on the CDR3 plus reference TRBV18 and TRBJ2-3, the full variable domain is NAGVMQNPRHLVRRRGQEARLRCSPMKGHSHVYWYRQLPEEGLKFMVYLQKENIIDESGMPKERFSAEFPKEGPSILRIQQVVRGDSAAYFCASSLIGGGTDTQYFGPGTRLTVL.

The CDR3 DNA follows: TGCGCCAGCAGCTTGGGGGTAGCGGTCTCCTACGAGCAGTACTTC. Amino acids: CASSLGVAVSYEQYF. The rearrangement links TRBV5-1 to TRBJ2-7; D may be TRBD2 (6 bases). CDR1 and CDR2 from the germline V gene are SGHRS and YFSETQ. CDR3 length: 15 residues. With 0 bases removed from V and 0 bases from J, the gap between germline ends came to 10 bases.

The rearrangement links TRBV5-1 to TRBJ2-2; weak D call: TRBD1 (6 bases). The CDR3 has 15 amino acids. Germline loops: CDR1 SGHRS, CDR2 YFSETQ. Trimming left V 4 bases short and J 7 bases short, with 17 bases between. For the CDR3, the DNA is TGCGCCAGCAGCACGGAGGACAGTTCGAACGGGGAGCTGTTTTTT. It is translated as CASSTEDSSNGELFF.

This chain joins TRBV27 and TRBJ2-1; 7 positions agree with TRBD1. Trimming at V came to 6 bases and at J to 7 bases, leaving 9 bases not matched to a gene. This CDR3 is built from 14 residues. The germline CDR1 and CDR2 sequences are MNHEY and SMNVEV (reference sequence). DNA of the CDR3: TGTGCCAGCAGGTTGGGGACAGATCTAAATGAGCAGTTCTTC. It specifies CASRLGTDLNEQFF.

This rearrangement joins TRBV19 to TRBJ2-2; D is ambiguous. The CDR3 totals 12 residues. Germline assignment: CDR1 LNHDA and CDR2 SQIVND (reference sequence). V lost 7 bases and J 3 bases, leaving 6 bases between the germline ends. The CDR3 DNA is TGTGCCAGTAAAGGTGACACCGGGGAGCTGTTTTTT. Encoded protein: CASKGDTGELFF.

This chain links TRBV29-1 with TRBJ1-2, with D maybe TRBD1 (6 bases). V lost 6 bases and J lost 0, with 8 bases in between. Germline V lookup: CDR1 SQVTM, CDR2 ANQGSEA. The CDR3 has 12 amino acids. The CDR3, as DNA: TGCAGCGTACAGGGAGCTAACTATGGCTACACCTTC. Translating it yields CSVQGANYGYTF.

The J gene is TRBJ1-1, the V gene TRBV10-2, with TRBD1 as a possible D gene (6 bases). Germline-derived CDR1 and CDR2 are WSHSY and SAAADI. The CDR3 length is 14 residues. The V and J ends lost 2 bases and 0 bases respectively, with 7 bases between them. The CDR3 DNA is TGCGCCAGCAGTGAGGGACAGATGAACACTGAAGCTTTCTTT. Amino acid sequence: CASSEGQMNTEAFF.